This T cell receptor (beta chain) was profiled in a study of shared clonotypes between healthy human individuals. Details on this clone: Its cognate antigen is unknown.

The CDR3 has 14 residues. Germline CDR1 SEHNR, CDR2 FQNEAQ (reference sequence). J was trimmed by 4 bases and V by 4 bases; bases with no gene match: 6. Findings and limits, study-wide: An expected dependence of interdonor clonotype sharing on sequencing depth was noted.

The authors' processing: Filtering differed, since immunoSEQ gave only junction sequences and no quality scores. Method: immunoSEQ multiplex PCR; TCRdb's copy keeps in-frame clones and lacks some. The DNA gave D and trimming, while V, J and clone size come from that table. The table shows about 560,000 clones, with around three quarters occurring only once. This chain joins TRBV7-9 and TRBJ1-2; 7 bases match TRBD1. This TCR was recovered from a woman aged 40 to 50 in good health. Some clones in this sample may be carry-over from other donors' samples. The specimen sequenced was PBMCs. The CDR3 DNA reads as TGTGCCAGCAGCTCCAAGACAGGGTTCTATGGCTACACCTTC. Translation: CASSSKTGFYGYTF.